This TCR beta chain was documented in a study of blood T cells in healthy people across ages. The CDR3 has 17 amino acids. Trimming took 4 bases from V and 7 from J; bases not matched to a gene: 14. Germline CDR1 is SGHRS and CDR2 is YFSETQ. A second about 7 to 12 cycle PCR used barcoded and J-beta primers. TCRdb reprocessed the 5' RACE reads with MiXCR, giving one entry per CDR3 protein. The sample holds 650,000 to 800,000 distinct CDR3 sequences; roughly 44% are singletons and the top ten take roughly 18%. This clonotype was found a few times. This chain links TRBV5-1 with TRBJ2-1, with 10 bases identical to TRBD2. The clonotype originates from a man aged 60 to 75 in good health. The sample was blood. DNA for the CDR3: TGCGCCAGCAGCCCTCAGAATAGCGGGGGGCTGAGGAATGAGCAGTTCTTC. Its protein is CASSPQNSGGLRNEQFF.